This T cell receptor beta chain originates from a study of Ad26.COV2.S vaccination and SARS-CoV-2 variants (dated by TCRdb to about 2021). For the wider study: Donors in the vaccine arm were drawn from COV1001, a multicentre, randomized, double-blind, placebo-controlled phase I-IIa trial testing Ad26.COV2.S in healthy adults. The TCR-sequenced set comprised about 32 samples: roughly 19 Ad26.COV2.S vaccine recipients, 5 placebo recipients and 8 SARS-CoV-2 convalescent individuals. Ad26.COV2.S was given intramuscularly at 5x10^10 or 1x10^11 viral particles, as a single shot or as two shots 56 days apart. Blinding of investigators to trial group allocation was maintained during experiments and outcome assessment. TCRbeta repertoire sequencing served as the tool for gauging how specific and how broad the SARS-CoV-2-reactive T cell receptors were following Ad26.COV2.S vaccination. Trial participants were randomized into five groups of five, in which low-dose or high-dose Ad26.COV2.S was given once or twice, or placebo was given on both occasions.

The paper as a whole reports these results and caveats: The study was not powered to compare responses between vaccine doses or regimens. Non-spike TCR breadth was comparable between vaccine and placebo recipients, consistent with the vaccine containing only spike. Substantial breadth of spike-specific CD8+ and CD4+ T cell responses was reported after vaccination. The authors noted that the TCR breadth and depth analyses may have underestimated total T cell responses. Higher spike-specific TCR breadth was observed in Ad26.COV2.S recipients than in placebo recipients (P = 0.0014).

Points on this clone: The clone's antigen remains unknown. Nothing much larger sits one base from this clone, and base qualities are not available.

The immunoSEQ Assay was the method used to sequence TCRbeta CDR3 regions. After extraction, genomic DNA underwent amplification by bias-controlled multiplex PCR, followed by high-throughput sequencing. The published analysis was carried out like this. To quantify the absolute abundance of each unique TCRbeta CDR3 region, sequences were collapsed and filtered. T cell fraction was estimated by normalizing TCRbeta template counts to usable DNA, which was measured by amplifying reference genes present in all nucleated cells. Repertoire TCRs were annotated as SARS-CoV-2-specific when V gene, CDR3 amino acid sequence and J gene were exactly matched to a known reactive TCR set. The reference SARS-CoV-2 TCR set came from MIRA and was filtered for enrichment in COVID-19-positive ImmuneCODE repertoires, removing public or cross-reactive TCRs. Drawing on the MIRA antigens, annotated TCRs were analysed further at the level of specific ORF or position within ORF. Depth was the summed frequency of annotated unique rearrangements, while breadth was defined as annotated unique rearrangements over total unique productive rearrangements. Two-sided Wilcoxon rank-sum tests were used to compare TCR breadth between groups. Entries here come from immuneACCESS through TCRdb and include only in-frame sequences with V and J called. Some clones fail to appear in such tables; in the studies checked, an unresolved V gene covers under half of the shortfall, and the cause of the remainder is unknown. V and J calls and clone size are those listed in that table; D and trimming were worked out from the DNA. The sample has 200,000 to 300,000 clones on record, approximately 88% of them singletons. The ten largest make up less than 3.5% of the sample.

The intended sense of this specimen's treatment or condition label: some 20 received Ad26.COV2.S at low or high dose, single or two shots; roughly 5 received placebo; per-sample allocation not given. Repertoires of vaccine and placebo recipients were sequenced from samples collected on day 63 after the first injection. In Cohort 1b, roughly 25 adults aged 18-55 years were enrolled at a single site in Boston, USA, between 29 July and 7 August 2020. Ad26.COV2.S consisted of a replication-incompetent adenovirus type 26 vector by which a prefusion-stabilized SARS-CoV-2 spike protein from the original Wuhan strain was expressed. CDR1 MGHRA and CDR2 YSYEKL were looked up in the germline V gene. Reading from cysteine to phenylalanine, the CDR3 counts 14 amino acids. The entry retains the CDR3 DNA only, 42 bases that are in frame from base 1. The germline V end is reduced by 1 base and the J end by 6 bases; junction bases left unmatched: 0.

The V and J segments used are TRBV4-1 and TRBJ1-4; TRBD1 aligns with 9 central bases. The sequenced sample was peripheral blood, obtained in a trial of Ad26.COV2.S vaccine versus placebo. The TCR sequence derives from a person aged 18 to 65 who received the Ad26.COV2.S COVID-19 vaccine or a placebo. The nucleotide sequence is TGCGCCAGCAGCCAAGGGGACAGGGATGAAAAACTGTTTTTT. It translates as CASSQGDRDEKLFF.